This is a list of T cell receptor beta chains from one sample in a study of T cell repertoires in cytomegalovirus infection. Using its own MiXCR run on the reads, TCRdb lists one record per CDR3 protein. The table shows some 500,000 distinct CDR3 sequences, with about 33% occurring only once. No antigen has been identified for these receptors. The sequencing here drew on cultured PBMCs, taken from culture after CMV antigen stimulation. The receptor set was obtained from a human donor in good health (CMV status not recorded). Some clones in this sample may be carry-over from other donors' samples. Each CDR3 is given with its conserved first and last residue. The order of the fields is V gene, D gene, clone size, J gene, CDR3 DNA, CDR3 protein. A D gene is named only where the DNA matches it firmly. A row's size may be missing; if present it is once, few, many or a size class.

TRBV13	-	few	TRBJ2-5	TGTGCCAGCAGCCAAGAGAGAGAGACCCAGTACTTC	CASSQERETQYF
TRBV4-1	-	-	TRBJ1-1	TGTGCCAGCAGCCAAGTAGATCGGGATGAAGCTTTCTTT	CASSQVDRDEAFF
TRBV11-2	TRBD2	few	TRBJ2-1	TGTGCCAGCAGCCCCCGACTAGCGGACGGGAGAAATGAGCAGTTCTTC	CASSPRLADGRNEQFF
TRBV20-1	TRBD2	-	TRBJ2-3	TGCAGTGCTTTTCCCGACAGCGGGACTACCACAGATACGCAGTATTTT	CSAFPDSGTTTDTQYF
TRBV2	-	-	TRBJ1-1	TGTGCCAGCAGTCCCTGGTGGCCGGCCGGTGGTGAAGCTTTCTTT	CASSPWWPAGGEAFF
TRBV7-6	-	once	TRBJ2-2	TGTGCCAGCAGCCCCGGTAGGGCGAACACCGGGGAGCTGTTTTTT	CASSPGRANTGELFF
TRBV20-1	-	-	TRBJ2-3	TGCAGTGCTAGAGATCTGGGGGGCGTGAGGACAGATACGCAGTATTTT	CSARDLGGVRTDTQYF
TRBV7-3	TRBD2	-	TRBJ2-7	TGTGCCAGCAGCTTGGAAGGGCCCGCAGCGGGGAGCCTCCTGGAGCAGTACTTC	CASSLEGPAAGSLLEQYF
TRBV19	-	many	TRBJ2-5	TGTGCCAGTAGTGCTGATCCCGGGGAGACCCAGTACTTC	CASSADPGETQYF
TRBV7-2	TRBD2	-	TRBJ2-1	TGTGCCAGCAGCTTCGGACTAGCGGTTAATGAGCAGTTCTTC	CASSFGLAVNEQFF
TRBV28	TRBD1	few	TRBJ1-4	TGTGCCAGCAGTTTACTGACAGGGGATGAAAAACTGTTTTTT	CASSLLTGDEKLFF
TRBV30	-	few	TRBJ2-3	TGTGCCTGGAGTGTAGGAGATACGCAGTATTTT	CAWSVGDTQYF
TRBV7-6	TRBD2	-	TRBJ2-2	TGTGCCAGCAGCCCCGGGGCGGGAGGAGGGGACACCGGGGAGCTGTTTTTT	CASSPGAGGGDTGELFF
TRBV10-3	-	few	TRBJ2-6	TGTGCCATCAGTGACGTGGACAGCGCTGGCCTTCGGGAGGGGGCCAACGTCCTGACTTTC	CAISDVDSAGLREGANVLTF
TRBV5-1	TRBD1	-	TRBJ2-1	TGCGCCAGCAGCACAGCAAACAGGGGCAATGAGCAGTTCTTC	CASSTANRGNEQFF
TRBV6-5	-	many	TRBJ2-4	TGTGCCAGCAGTTACTCTTCAGGGTCAGCCAAGGGCATTCAGTACTTC	CASSYSSGSAKGIQYF
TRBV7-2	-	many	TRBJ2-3	TGTGCCAGCAGACCGCCCGGTTTGCGCACAGATACGCAGTATTTT	CASRPPGLRTDTQYF
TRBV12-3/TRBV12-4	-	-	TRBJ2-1	TGTGCCAGCAGCCAAAGCGGACTAGAGCAGTTCTTC	CASSQSGLEQFF
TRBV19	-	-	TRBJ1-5	TGTGCCAGTAGTATAGTGGCCCCTCGGGGCGGCCAGCCCCAGCATTTT	CASSIVAPRGGQPQHF
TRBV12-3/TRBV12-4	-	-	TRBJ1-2	TGTGCCAGCAGTCCCGGACTTCTTGGCTACACCTTC	CASSPGLLGYTF
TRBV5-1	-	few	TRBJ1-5	TGCGCCAGCAGCTTGGACAGGGCAGACGGCAATCAGCCCCAGCATTTT	CASSLDRADGNQPQHF
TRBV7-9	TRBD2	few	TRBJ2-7	TGTGCCAGCAGCTTAGGGCTAGCGGGAGGGCCATACGAGCAGTACTTC	CASSLGLAGGPYEQYF
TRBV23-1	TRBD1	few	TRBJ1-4	TGCGCCAGCAGTCATCCTAGGGGGCCGCGATGCGAAAAACTGTTTTTT	CASSHPRGPRCEKLFF
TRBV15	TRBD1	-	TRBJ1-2	TGTGCCAGTGGACAGGGGGCGCGCCGTTTCGATGGCTACACCTTC	CASGQGARRFDGYTF
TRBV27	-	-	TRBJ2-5	TGTGCCAGCAGTTTAGGTACGTCGGACAGAGGAGAGACCCAGTACTTC	CASSLGTSDRGETQYF
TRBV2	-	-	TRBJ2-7	TGTGCCAGCACCGCCCCCCGCTCTGCGTACGAGCAGTACTTC	CASTAPRSAYEQYF
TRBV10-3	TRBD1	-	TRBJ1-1	TGTGCCTCCCAGGGGGACAGGGGGTTTTTCACTGAAGCTTTCTTT	CASQGDRGFFTEAFF
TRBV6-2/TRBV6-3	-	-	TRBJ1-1	TGTGCCAGCAGTCGCCTTGGACGGAATGTGAACACTGAAGCTTTCTTT	CASSRLGRNVNTEAFF
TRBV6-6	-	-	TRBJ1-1	TGTGCCAGCACCCCCCGAGGTGAAGCTTTCTTT	CASTPRGEAFF
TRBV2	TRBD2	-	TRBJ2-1	TGTGCCAGCAGTGAATCTAGCGGGAGCCATTACAATGAGCAGTTCTTC	CASSESSGSHYNEQFF
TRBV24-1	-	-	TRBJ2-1	TGTGCCACCAGTGAGCCCGCCCCTAGGGGGTCGGATGAGCAGTTCTTC	CATSEPAPRGSDEQFF
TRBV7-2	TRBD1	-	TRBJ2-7	TGTGCCAGCAGCAGGCGACAGGGGACGGCCTACGAGCAGTACTTC	CASSRRQGTAYEQYF
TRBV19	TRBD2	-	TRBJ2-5	TGTGCCAGTAGTACGGGGGGACTAGCGGGGAGGGAGACCCAGTACTTC	CASSTGGLAGRETQYF
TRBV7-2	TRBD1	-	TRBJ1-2	TGTGCCAGCAGCTCTGACAGGGGCCTCGGCTACACCTTC	CASSSDRGLGYTF
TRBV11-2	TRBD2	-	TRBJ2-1	TGTGCCAGCAGCGGGACTAGCGGAAATGAGCAGTTCTTC	CASSGTSGNEQFF
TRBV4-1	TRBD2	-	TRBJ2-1	TGCGCCAGCAGCCACCTCGGGACTAGCGGGAGAGACAATGAGCAGTTCTTC	CASSHLGTSGRDNEQFF
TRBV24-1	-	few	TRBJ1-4	TGTGCCACCAGTGATAGCGGACACGCAACTAATGAAAAACTGTTTTTT	CATSDSGHATNEKLFF
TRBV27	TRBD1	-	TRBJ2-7	TGTGCCAGCAGCCTAGAGACAGGGGGCCGGAACGAGCAGTACTTC	CASSLETGGRNEQYF
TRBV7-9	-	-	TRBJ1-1	TGTGCCAGCAGCTCGCGATTGACCAGGAACACTGAAGCTTTCTTT	CASSSRLTRNTEAFF
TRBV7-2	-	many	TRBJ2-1	TGTGCCAGCAGCTTAGGTCCCGGGGCCTACAATGAGCAGTTCTTC	CASSLGPGAYNEQFF
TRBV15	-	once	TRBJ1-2	TGTGCCACCAGACCTGATGGGGGGGGCTACACCTTC	CATRPDGGGYTF
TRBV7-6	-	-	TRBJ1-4	TGTGCCAGCAGCTCCTCGGTAGCGACTAATGAAAAACTGTTTTTT	CASSSSVATNEKLFF
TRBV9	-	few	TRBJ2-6	TGTGCCAGCAGCGTAGAAGGCTCTGGGGCCAACGTCCTGACTTTC	CASSVEGSGANVLTF
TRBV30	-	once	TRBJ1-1	TGTGCCGGCAAAGGGGTGAACACTGAAGCTTTCTTT	CAGKGVNTEAFF
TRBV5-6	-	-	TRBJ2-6	TGTGCCAGCAGCTTGTTCGGGGACGGGGCCAACGTCCTGACTTTC	CASSLFGDGANVLTF
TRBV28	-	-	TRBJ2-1	TGTGCCAGCAGTCACCGTGTCCAGTGGGGCTCCTCCTACAATGAGCAGTTCTTC	CASSHRVQWGSSYNEQFF
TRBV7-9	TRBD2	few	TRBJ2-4	TGTGCCAGCAGACCCCGGGTGTCGGGAGCGGGAGTCAGTGACAAAAACATTCAGTACTTC	CASRPRVSGAGVSDKNIQYF
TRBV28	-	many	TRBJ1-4	TGTGCCAGCAGTTTATTGGGGTTTGGTAATGAAAAACTGTTTTTT	CASSLLGFGNEKLFF
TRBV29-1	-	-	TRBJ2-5	TGCAGCGTTGTAGGGAACGGGGACGCGGGGACCCAGTACTTC	CSVVGNGDAGTQYF
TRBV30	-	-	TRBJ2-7	TGTGCCTGGAGTCCTTCGGTGGGACGGCAATCCTACGAGCAGTACTTC	CAWSPSVGRQSYEQYF
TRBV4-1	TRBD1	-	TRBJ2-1	TGCGCCAGCAGCCACCGACAGGGGGCTCGCAATGAGCAGTTCTTC	CASSHRQGARNEQFF
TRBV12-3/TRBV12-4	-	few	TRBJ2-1	TGTGCCAGCCTCCCGGGAACTGGGAATGAGCAGTTCTTC	CASLPGTGNEQFF